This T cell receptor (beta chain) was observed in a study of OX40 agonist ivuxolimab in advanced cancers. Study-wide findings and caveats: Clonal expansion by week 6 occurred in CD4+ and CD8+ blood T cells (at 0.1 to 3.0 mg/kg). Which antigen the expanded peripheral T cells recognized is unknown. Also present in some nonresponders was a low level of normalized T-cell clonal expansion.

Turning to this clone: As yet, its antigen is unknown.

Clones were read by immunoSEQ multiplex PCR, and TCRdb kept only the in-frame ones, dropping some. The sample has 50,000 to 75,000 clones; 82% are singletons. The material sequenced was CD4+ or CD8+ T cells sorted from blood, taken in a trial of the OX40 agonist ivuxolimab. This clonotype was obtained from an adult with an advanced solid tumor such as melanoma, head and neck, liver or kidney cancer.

CDR3 DNA sequence: TGTGCCAGCAGTTACTCGAATTTGGGTCGTCCGAATGAGCAGTTCTTC. Its translation: CASSYSNLGRPNEQFF. This chain uses TRBV6-5 with TRBJ2-1, with unresolved D. Germline loops: CDR1 MNHEY, CDR2 SVGAGI. V shed 0 bases and J shed 7 bases, with 16 bases lying between them. The CDR3 covers 16 residues.